The T cell receptor beta chain described here comes from a study of T cell clusters in autoimmune cytopenias. TRB was amplified by touch-down multiplex PCR, primer pools A and B combined. TCRdb re-called the multiplex PCR reads, yielding one record per CDR3 amino acid sequence without DNA. In all, the sample yields 5,500 to 6,500 distinct CDR3 sequences. TRB was amplified from roughly 250 ng of peripheral blood genomic DNA per sample. CDR1 and CDR2 from the germline V gene are SEHNR and FQNEAQ (reference sequence). The CDR3 extends over 14 amino acids. The same sample was also studied in work on T cell repertoires in aging, cancer and after chemotherapy.

The chain has TRBV7-9 and TRBJ1-2; TCRdb's assignment of TRBD1 cannot be checked, as there is no DNA. The sequence was obtained from a human donor in good health. The sample was peripheral blood. The CDR3 sequence: CASSLDRTGDGYTF.